The clone carrying this TCR beta chain was counted a few times. Its antigen is not identified. Library preparation for TCR beta used quantitative 5'-RACE with molecular barcodes. TCRdb re-derived calls from the 5' RACE reads in MiXCR, one entry per CDR3 protein. The table lists 150,000 to 200,000 distinct CDR3 sequences, 11% of them singletons, with around 29% in the top ten. These data are taken from a study of CD8 T cells in ankylosing spondylitis. Study-wide points: Clones tied to disease were said to be significantly enriched in matched ankylosing spondylitis synovial fluid. Clones linked to the disease showed a CD8+ phenotype. They occurred at relatively low frequencies in peripheral blood. What seemed typical of ankylosing spondylitis blood was a TCR beta motif built from several highly homologous variants.

The sample consisted of blood, either unsorted or a sorted T cell fraction (not recorded which). The receptor's source is a male donor with ankylosing spondylitis or in good health (not recorded which).

The CDR3 nucleotides are TGTGCCAGCAGTGTCGGGACTAGTGATGAGCAGTTCTTC. Protein sequence: CASSVGTSDEQFF. The chain links TRBV2 to TRBJ2-1; 8 bases agree with TRBD2. Trimming took 4 bases from V and 8 from J; bases not matched to a gene: 4. CDR1 is SNHLY, CDR2 FYNNEI, per germline. The CDR3 sequence is 13 residues long.